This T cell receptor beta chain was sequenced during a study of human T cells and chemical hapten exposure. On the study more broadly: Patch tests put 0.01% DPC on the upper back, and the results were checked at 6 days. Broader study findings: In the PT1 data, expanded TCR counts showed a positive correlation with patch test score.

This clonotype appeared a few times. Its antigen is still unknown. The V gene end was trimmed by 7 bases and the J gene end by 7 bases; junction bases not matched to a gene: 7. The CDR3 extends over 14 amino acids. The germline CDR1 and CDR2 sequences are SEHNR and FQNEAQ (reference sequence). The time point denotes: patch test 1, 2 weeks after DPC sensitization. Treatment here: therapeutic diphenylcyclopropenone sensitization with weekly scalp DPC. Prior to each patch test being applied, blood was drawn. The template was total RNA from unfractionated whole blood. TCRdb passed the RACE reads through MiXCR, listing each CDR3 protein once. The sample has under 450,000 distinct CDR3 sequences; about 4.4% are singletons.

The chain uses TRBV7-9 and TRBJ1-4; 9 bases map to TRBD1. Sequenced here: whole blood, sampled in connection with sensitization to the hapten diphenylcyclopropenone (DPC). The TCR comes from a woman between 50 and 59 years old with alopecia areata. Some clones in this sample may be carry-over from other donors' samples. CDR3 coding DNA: TGTGCCAGCACCCAACAGGGGGCTGGTGAAAAACTGTTTTTT. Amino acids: CASTQQGAGEKLFF.